These T cell receptor beta chains were read from a single sample in a study of OX40 agonist ivuxolimab in advanced cancers. The protocol was immunoSEQ multiplex PCR, while the TCRdb copy is restricted to in-frame clones and leaves out a portion. Altogether about 40,000 clones are present, approximately 90% being singletons, with the ten largest covering around a quarter. Sequencing was performed on CD4+ or CD8+ T cells sorted from blood, taken in a trial of the OX40 agonist ivuxolimab. These TCRs come from an adult with an advanced solid tumor such as melanoma, head and neck, liver or kidney cancer. Each CDR3 is given with its conserved first and last residue. A D gene is named only where the DNA matches it firmly. Not every row has a clone size; where given, it reads once, few, many or a size class.

v_call	clone_size	cdr3_length	j_call	d_call	cdr3_nt	cdr3_aa
TRBV27	NA	13	TRBJ1-1	NA	TGTGCCAGCAGTTTGGGGGCTGACACTGAAGCTTTCTTT	CASSLGADTEAFF
TRBV19	once	14	TRBJ2-5	TRBD2	TGTGCCAGTAGTAGTCTAGCGGGATTAGAGACCCAGTACTTC	CASSSLAGLETQYF
TRBV19	few	9	TRBJ1-1	NA	TGTGCCAGTCCTCAGCTGACTTTCTTT	CASPQLTFF
TRBV6-5	NA	14	TRBJ1-2	NA	TGTGCCAGCAGCTACGGGGCGGCTAACTATGGCTACACCTTC	CASSYGAANYGYTF
TRBV28	NA	14	TRBJ2-7	TRBD1	TGTGCCAGCAGCTACCGGACAGGGTGGAACGAGCAGTACTTC	CASSYRTGWNEQYF
TRBV29-1	NA	14	TRBJ2-7	NA	TGCAGCGTTGGTGAGACAGGTAACTCGTACGAGCAGTACTTC	CSVGETGNSYEQYF
TRBV11-2	few	14	TRBJ2-1	TRBD2	TGTGCCAGCAGCTCTACGCGGGAGTGGACTGAGCAGTTCTTC	CASSSTREWTEQFF
TRBV23-1	few	14	TRBJ1-5	NA	TGCGCCAGCAGTCTGGACGAATCCTATCAGCCCCAGCATTTT	CASSLDESYQPQHF
TRBV6-5	NA	15	TRBJ2-7	TRBD2	TGTGCCAGCAGGCTCAGACTAGCGGAAACCTACGAGCAGTACTTC	CASRLRLAETYEQYF
TRBV27	NA	14	TRBJ2-3	NA	TGTGCCAGCAGTTTATCGATAGCACCAGATACGCAGTATTTT	CASSLSIAPDTQYF
TRBV7-6	NA	14	TRBJ1-1	TRBD1	TGTGCCTCCGGAACAGGGGGCGGGGGCACTGAAGCTTTCTTT	CASGTGGGGTEAFF
TRBV6-1	NA	18	TRBJ1-3	TRBD1	TGTGCCAGCAGTGAAGTCGGACAGGGGGCGAGAACTGGAAACACCATATATTTT	CASSEVGQGARTGNTIYF
TRBV9	NA	15	TRBJ2-1	NA	TGTGCCAGCAGCGGGAACCCCGGACGGTACAATGAGCAGTTCTTC	CASSGNPGRYNEQFF
TRBV29-1	medium-sized	11	TRBJ2-1	NA	TGCAGCGTTGAGGATTACAATGAGCAGTTCTTC	CSVEDYNEQFF
TRBV28	NA	12	TRBJ2-7	NA	TGTGCCAGCAGTTTATGGGGAGACGAGCAGTACTTC	CASSLWGDEQYF
TRBV28	NA	20	TRBJ2-7	NA	TGTGCCAGCAGTTTACCCCCACCGGACACGAGACTAGGAAGCTCCTACGAGCAGTACTTC	CASSLPPPDTRLGSSYEQYF
TRBV9	NA	19	TRBJ2-6	NA	TGTGCCAGCAGCGTCCCCGTAGGGCGGGCGGGCTCTGGGGCCAACGTCCTGACTTTC	CASSVPVGRAGSGANVLTF
TRBV9	NA	15	TRBJ1-4	NA	TGTGCCAGCAGCGTAGAAGGCACGCTTAATGAAAAACTGTTTTTT	CASSVEGTLNEKLFF
TRBV13	NA	13	TRBJ2-7	NA	TGTGCCAGCAGCCACGGGTTGTCCTACGAGCAGTACTTC	CASSHGLSYEQYF
TRBV19	NA	15	TRBJ1-1	NA	TGTGCCAGTACCCAGTGGGGACTGACCGGCACTGAAGCTTTCTTT	CASTQWGLTGTEAFF
TRBV2	NA	17	TRBJ2-3	TRBD2	TGTGCCAGCAGTGAAGTCGGGACTAGCGAAGGGACAGATACGCAGTATTTT	CASSEVGTSEGTDTQYF
TRBV7-6	NA	17	TRBJ2-7	NA	TGTGCCAGCAGCCCCAGTGTTTGGGGGGCTGTGGGCTACGAGCAGTACTTC	CASSPSVWGAVGYEQYF
TRBV9	NA	15	TRBJ2-3	TRBD2	TGTGCCAGCAGCGTAGAGGGACTAGCGGGAGATACGCAGTATTTT	CASSVEGLAGDTQYF
TRBV19	NA	16	TRBJ2-7	NA	TGTGCCAGTAGATTCGTGGGTGGGATTTCCTCCTACGAGCAGTACTTC	CASRFVGGISSYEQYF
TRBV13	NA	19	TRBJ2-1	TRBD2	TGTGCCAGCAGCTTTAGTCTCGCGGGAGGTCTAACGTCCTACAATGAGCAGTTCTTC	CASSFSLAGGLTSYNEQFF